These T cell receptor beta chains were read from a single sample in a study of T cells in Graves' hyperthyroidism and ophthalmopathy. TCRdb re-derived calls from the multiplex PCR reads in MiXCR, one entry per CDR3 protein. The table records more than 450,000 distinct CDR3 sequences, 13% to 15% of them present only once. The material sequenced was blood. Every receptor here comes from a woman between 35 and 50 years old with Graves' hyperthyroidism. Both conserved end residues are part of each CDR3. A D gene is named only where the DNA matches it firmly. The size entry is marked missing in some rows and otherwise reads once, few, many or a size class.

TRBJ2-7,TRBD2,few,TRBV4-1,TGCGCCAGCAGCCAAGTCCTGGGACTAGCGGCAAGCTCCTACGAGCAGTACTTC,CASSQVLGLAASSYEQYF
TRBJ2-1,NA,NA,TRBV6-4,TGTGCCAGCAGTGTCCAACCCTGGGACTACAATGAGCAGTTCTTC,CASSVQPWDYNEQFF
TRBJ1-2,NA,NA,TRBV18,TGTGCCAGCTCACCACCCAGTGGCGCCTCGGCTGGCTACACCTTC,CASSPPSGASAGYTF
TRBJ2-3,NA,few,TRBV9,TGTACCAGCAGCGTCAGGGGCGGTAGCACAGATACGCAGTATTTT,CTSSVRGGSTDTQYF
TRBJ2-5,NA,many,TRBV7-8,TGTGCCAGCAGCGGCGCGGGACGGCAAGAGACCCAGTACTTC,CASSGAGRQETQYF
TRBJ2-1,NA,few,TRBV5-1,TGCGCCAGCAGCCAGGGGGGACTGTACAATGAGCAGTTCTTC,CASSQGGLYNEQFF
TRBJ1-1,TRBD1,NA,TRBV5-1,TGCGCCAGCAGCTTGTCAGACAGGGTTACTGAAGCTTTCTTT,CASSLSDRVTEAFF
TRBJ2-5,TRBD1,many,TRBV5-8,TGTACCAGCAGCGCTCGACAGGGGGCTCAAGAGACCCAGTACTTC,CTSSARQGAQETQYF
TRBJ2-1,TRBD2,NA,TRBV28,TGTGCCAGCAAGACTGGGGTAGCGGGACGTGAGCAGTTCTTC,CASKTGVAGREQFF
TRBJ2-3,TRBD2,few,TRBV6-1,TGTGCCAGCAGTGATCGGACTAGCGGTCGCACAGATACGCAGTATTTT,CASSDRTSGRTDTQYF
TRBJ2-1,NA,many,TRBV6-2/TRBV6-3,TGTGCCAGCGCTTGGCGGGCGACCTACAATGAGCAGTTCTTC,CASAWRATYNEQFF
TRBJ2-3,NA,few,TRBV6-1,TGTGCCAGCAGTAAGAACAGGGCCTCAGATACGCAGTATTTT,CASSKNRASDTQYF
TRBJ2-2,NA,many,TRBV7-9,TGTGCCAGCAGCCCGACAGTGAACACCGGGGAGCTGTTTTTT,CASSPTVNTGELFF
TRBJ1-6,NA,few,TRBV20-1,TGCAGTGCTAGAGAGGAGTGGGCAGCTAACAATAATTCACCCCTCCACTTT,CSAREEWAANNNSPLHF
TRBJ1-5,NA,few,TRBV6-1,TGTGCCAGCAGTGATCTTCAGGGGAAGAGCAATCAGCCCCAGCATTTT,CASSDLQGKSNQPQHF
TRBJ2-3,TRBD2,many,TRBV28,TGTGCCAGCAGTTTCTCGACTAGCGCCTTTGGGGATACGCAGTATTTT,CASSFSTSAFGDTQYF
TRBJ1-1,NA,NA,TRBV10-1,TGCGCCAGCAGTGAGTTGACCGGCACTGAAGCTTTCTTT,CASSELTGTEAFF
TRBJ2-3,NA,NA,TRBV7-2,TGTGCCAGCAGCTCTAACCCCTCCACCACAGATACGCAGTATTTT,CASSSNPSTTDTQYF
TRBJ1-5,NA,many,TRBV7-2,TGTGCCAGCAGCTTAGAGGTTTATAGCAATCAGCCCCAGCATTTT,CASSLEVYSNQPQHF
TRBJ1-1,NA,many,TRBV6-2/TRBV6-3,TGTGCCAGCACTCTAAGTAGGCTCGGGAACACTGAAGCTTTCTTT,CASTLSRLGNTEAFF
TRBJ2-5,NA,many,TRBV2,TGTGCCAGCAGGGGAGGGAGGGACACGTCAAAAGAAACCCAGTACTTC,CASRGGRDTSKETQYF
TRBJ1-4,NA,few,TRBV6-1,TGTGCCAGCAGTCAGGGAGTGGAACTGTTTTTT,CASSQGVELFF
TRBJ2-1,TRBD2,many,TRBV3-1,TGTGCCAGCAGCCAAGAAAGACTAGCGGCCTATTACAATGAGCAGTTCTTC,CASSQERLAAYYNEQFF
TRBJ1-1,NA,NA,TRBV27,TGTGCCAGCAGTCCGAGAGCCACGGGTATCGAAGCTTTCTTT,CASSPRATGIEAFF
TRBJ2-1,NA,many,TRBV7-3,TGTGCCAGCAGCTTAATTAGCGGCACCAGCCAAAAGCAGTTCTTC,CASSLISGTSQKQFF
TRBJ2-1,TRBD2,many,TRBV7-9,TGTGCCGGAATAGCGGGCCCTGGAGACAATGAGCAGTTCTTC,CAGIAGPGDNEQFF
TRBJ2-7,NA,many,TRBV30,TGTGCCTGGAGTCGAAGCGGCTCCTACGAGCAGTACTTC,CAWSRSGSYEQYF
TRBJ1-2,TRBD1,NA,TRBV5-4,TGTGCCAGCAGCCCGGTGGACAGGGGGCTCGGCGGCTACACCTTC,CASSPVDRGLGGYTF
TRBJ2-7,TRBD1,many,TRBV5-8,TGTGCCAGCAGCTCCCCCGGACAGGGGGCCTACGAGCAGTACTTC,CASSSPGQGAYEQYF
TRBJ1-4,NA,NA,TRBV20-1,TGCAGTGCTAGTAGGCAGGCGGATGAAAAACTGTTTTTT,CSASRQADEKLFF
TRBJ2-2,NA,many,TRBV28,TGTGCCAGCAGTTCCTCGAACTGGAGCACCGGGGAGCTGTTTTTT,CASSSSNWSTGELFF
TRBJ2-5,NA,many,TRBV29-1,TGCAGCGCAGTTCGGGGTGGGGGAGGTACACAAGAGACCCAGTACTTC,CSAVRGGGGTQETQYF
TRBJ2-1,TRBD2,NA,TRBV29-1,TGCAGCGTAAGTGCGGGAGCCTACAATGAGCAGTTCTTC,CSVSAGAYNEQFF
TRBJ2-2,NA,few,TRBV5-5,TGTGCCAGCAGCTTCTGGGACATAGTAACCGGGGAGCTGTTTTTT,CASSFWDIVTGELFF
TRBJ2-3,TRBD1,many,TRBV6-1,TGTGCCAGCAGTGAAGCGGTAGGGACAGGGAGCACAGATACGCAGTATTTT,CASSEAVGTGSTDTQYF
TRBJ1-1,NA,NA,TRBV28,TGTGCCAGCCGTTTTCAGGGGTACACTGGAGCTTTCTTT,CASRFQGYTGAFF
TRBJ1-3,NA,NA,TRBV10-3,TGTGCCATCAGTGAGGTGGCAGGTGCTGGAAACACCATATATTTT,CAISEVAGAGNTIYF
TRBJ1-1,NA,NA,TRBV7-2,TGTGCCAGCAGCAGAACACAGATCGAAGCTTTCTTT,CASSRTQIEAFF
TRBJ2-2,NA,few,TRBV20-1,TGCAGTGCGCCGGACGGGATACGGAGCGGGGAGCTGTTTTTT,CSAPDGIRSGELFF